This T cell receptor (beta chain) is drawn from a study of response to subunit inactivated influenza vaccine. Study-level results: It was the authors' suggestion that each seasonal influenza vaccination recruits few new T cells.

Worth noting for this clonotype: The target antigen is unknown.

From germline, CDR1 is DFQATT and CDR2 SNEGSKA (reference sequence). The CDR3 runs to 17 residues. V was pared by 0 bases and J by 4 bases, with 19 bases between. Using its own MiXCR run on the RT-PCR reads, TCRdb lists one record per CDR3 protein. The table includes around 790,000 distinct CDR3 sequences, around 21% detected once. This sample comprised PBMCs from blood, obtained around 5 days after vaccination. The sequence was collected from a man aged 45-65 years who received an inactivated influenza vaccine. The rearrangement uses TRBV20-1 and TRBJ2-1; D gene uncertain. The CDR3 coding sequence is TGCAGTGCTAGAGATCCGGCGATGGGCAACCCTTACAATGAGCAGTTCTTC. Translated, it gives CSARDPAMGNPYNEQFF.